This T cell receptor (beta chain) appears in the sequencing data of a study of blood T cell repertoires in COVID-19. In the study overall: T cells, B-cell-depleted T cells, or PBMCs supplied cDNA or gDNA.

Per the study methods: Amplified reference gene primers provided the basis for estimating nucleated cell counts. Method: immunoSEQ multiplex PCR; TCRdb's copy keeps in-frame clones and lacks some. That table furnishes V, J and clone size, whereas the DNA furnished D and trimming. The sample consists of under 200,000 clones, around 82% of them appearing once. CDR1 is SEHNR, CDR2 FQNEAQ, per germline (reference sequence). The CDR3 has 16 amino acids. With V trimmed by 5 bases and J by 9 bases, 9 bases remained unmatched. The sample was peripheral blood. This TCR came from a woman older than 75 with acute or convalescent COVID-19. The chain uses TRBV7-9 and TRBJ2-5, with TRBD2 matching 16 bases. The CDR3 spells CASSPPGTSGRASQYF. CDR3 nucleotide sequence: TGTGCCAGCAGCCCCCCCGGGACTAGCGGGAGGGCGTCCCAGTACTTC.